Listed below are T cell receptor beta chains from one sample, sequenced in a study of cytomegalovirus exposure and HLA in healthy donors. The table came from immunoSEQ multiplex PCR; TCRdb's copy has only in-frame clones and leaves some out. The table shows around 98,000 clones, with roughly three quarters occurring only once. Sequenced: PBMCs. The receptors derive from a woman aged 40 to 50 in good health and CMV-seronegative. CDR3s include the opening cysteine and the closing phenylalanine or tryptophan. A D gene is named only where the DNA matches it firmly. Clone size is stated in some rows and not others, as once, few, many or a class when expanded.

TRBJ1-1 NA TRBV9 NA CASSVGLLGGLNTEAFF TGTGCCAGCAGCGTAGGGTTGTTGGGGGGTTTGAACACTGAAGCTTTCTTT
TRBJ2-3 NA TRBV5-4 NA CASSLRWTGTDTQYF TGTGCCAGCAGCTTGAGATGGACAGGCACAGATACGCAGTATTTT
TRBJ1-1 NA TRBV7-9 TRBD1 CASSPTPGQGRTEAFF TGTGCCAGCAGCCCTACGCCGGGACAGGGGCGGACTGAAGCTTTCTTT
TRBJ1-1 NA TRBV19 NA CASRRGNDWTEAFF TGTGCCAGCAGGCGGGGCAACGATTGGACTGAAGCTTTCTTT
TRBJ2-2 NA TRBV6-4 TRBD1 CASSVGQGFTGELFF TGTGCCAGCAGTGTGGGACAGGGATTCACCGGGGAGCTGTTTTTT
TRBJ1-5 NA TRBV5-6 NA CASSLNRVNQPQHF TGTGCCAGCAGCTTAAACAGGGTCAATCAGCCCCAGCATTTT
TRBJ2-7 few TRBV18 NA CASSSSYEQYF TGTGCCAGCTCTAGCTCCTACGAGCAGTACTTC
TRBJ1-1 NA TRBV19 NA CASSITGEATEAFF TGTGCCAGTAGTATTACCGGGGAGGCCACTGAAGCTTTCTTT
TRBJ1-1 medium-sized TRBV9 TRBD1 CASSSSYRGMTEAFF TGTGCCAGCAGCTCGTCTTACAGGGGTATGACTGAAGCTTTCTTT
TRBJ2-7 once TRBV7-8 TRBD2 CASGALLTGGSYEQYF TGTGCCAGCGGAGCCTTGTTGACGGGGGGTTCCTACGAGCAGTACTTC
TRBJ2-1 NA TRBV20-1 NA CSAQGYNEQFF TGCAGTGCCCAGGGGTACAATGAGCAGTTCTTC
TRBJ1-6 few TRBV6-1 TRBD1 CASSAAGTGRNSPLHF TGTGCCAGCAGTGCGGCCGGGACAGGACGGAATTCACCCCTCCACTTT
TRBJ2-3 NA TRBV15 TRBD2 CATSSFGTSGGTDTQYF TGTGCCACCAGCAGTTTTGGGACTAGCGGGGGCACAGATACGCAGTATTTT
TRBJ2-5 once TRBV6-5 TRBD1 CASKLTGTQETQYF TGTGCCAGCAAACTGACAGGGACCCAAGAGACCCAGTACTTC